A selection of T cell receptor beta chains follows, all from one sample in a study of blood T cells in healthy people across ages. TCRdb redid the calling of the 5' RACE reads with MiXCR, one entry per CDR3 protein. This sample has over 950,000 distinct CDR3 sequences, with more than 30% found just once. Sample: blood. The receptors stem from a man aged 18 to 29 in good health. CDR3s include the opening cysteine and the closing phenylalanine or tryptophan. Each record gives: J gene, V gene, D gene, clone size, CDR3 length, CDR3 protein, CDR3 DNA. The D gene is left open where the match is weak. The size field is filled for only some rows; it gives once, few, many or a size class.

TRBJ1-1 TRBV6-1 NA few 14 CASSADVVSTEAFF TGTGCCAGCAGTGCCGACGTCGTGAGCACTGAAGCTTTCTTT
TRBJ2-1 TRBV7-2 NA many 13 CASSLTNYNEQFF TGTGCCAGCAGCTTAACGAACTACAATGAGCAGTTCTTC
TRBJ2-2 TRBV12-3/TRBV12-4 NA few 12 CASSPHAGELFF TGTGCCAGCAGTCCCCACGCCGGGGAGCTGTTTTTT
TRBJ2-7 TRBV5-1 NA few 15 CASSYGLGSYNEQYF TGCGCCAGCAGTTACGGTTTGGGCTCCTACAATGAGCAGTACTTC
TRBJ2-7 TRBV28 NA few 13 CASSPTVAYEQYF TGTGCCAGCAGCCCAACTGTTGCCTACGAGCAGTACTTC
TRBJ2-3 TRBV10-3 NA NA 13 CATQGGHKDTQYF TGTGCCACACAGGGAGGGCACAAAGATACGCAGTATTTT
TRBJ2-5 TRBV13 NA few 16 CASSSYSGASQETQYF TGTGCCAGCAGCTCCTATTCGGGGGCGTCCCAAGAGACCCAGTACTTC
TRBJ2-4 TRBV9 NA NA 16 CASSVAQVSSYNEQYF TGTGCCAGCAGCGTAGCTCAGGTGAGCTCCTACAATGAGCAGTACTTC
TRBJ2-3 TRBV18 TRBD1 NA 17 CASSLDLGGAGTDTQYF TGTGCCAGCTCCCTCGATCTAGGGGGCGCAGGCACAGATACGCAGTATTTT
TRBJ2-3 TRBV20-1 TRBD1 NA 16 CSASYGTGGATDTQYF TGCAGTGCTAGTTACGGGACAGGGGGCGCGACAGATACGCAGTATTTT
TRBJ2-7 TRBV20-1 NA NA 14 CSARLPSYEEAQYF TGCAGTGCTAGATTGCCTAGCTACGAGGAGGCCCAGTACTTC
TRBJ2-5 TRBV6-1 TRBD2 NA 14 CATTLAGSYNEQYF TGTGCCACCACACTAGCGGGGTCCTACAATGAGCAGTACTTC
TRBJ1-1 TRBV27 TRBD1 NA 13 CASSSRGLAEAFF TGTGCCAGCAGTTCCAGGGGGCTGGCTGAAGCTTTCTTT
TRBJ1-6 TRBV18 TRBD1 NA 15 CASSRDRGNKSPLHF TGTGCCAGCTCACGGGACAGGGGAAATAAGTCACCCCTCCACTTT
TRBJ1-4 TRBV6-1 NA NA 14 CASSEMWSSGKLFF TGTGCCAGCAGTGAAATGTGGAGCTCCGGAAAACTGTTTTTT
TRBJ2-3 TRBV4-2 NA NA 12 CASSYRADTQYF TGTGCCAGCAGTTACCGCGCAGATACGCAGTATTTT
TRBJ2-3 TRBV28 TRBD2 NA 15 CASRPSGGFADTQYF TGTGCCAGTCGACCTAGCGGGGGTTTCGCAGATACGCAGTATTTT
TRBJ1-4 TRBV20-1 NA NA 14 CSARDGQGGKKLFF TGCAGTGCTAGAGATGGACAAGGTGGGAAAAAACTGTTTTTT
TRBJ1-1 TRBV9 NA few 11 CASSSGGEAFF TGTGCCAGCAGCTCCGGGGGTGAAGCTTTCTTT
TRBJ2-3 TRBV29-1 NA few 14 CSVDAGRYTDTQYF TGCAGCGTTGATGCGGGGCGCTACACAGATACGCAGTATTTT
TRBJ2-1 TRBV20-1 TRBD2 NA 14 CSASDAGGSNEQFF TGCAGTGCTAGCGACGCGGGGGGATCAAATGAGCAGTTCTTC
TRBJ2-5 TRBV12-3/TRBV12-4 TRBD1 many 14 CASSLRTGEETQYF TGTGCCAGCAGTCTTCGGACAGGGGAAGAGACCCAGTACTTC
TRBJ1-2 TRBV6-1 NA few 11 CASRMDYGYTF TGTGCCAGCAGAATGGACTATGGCTACACCTTC
TRBJ2-3 TRBV29-1 NA NA 10 CSVEGGERYF TGCAGCGTTGAAGGGGGGGAGCGGTATTTT
TRBJ2-1 TRBV4-2 TRBD2 few 16 CASSQKPSGGANEQFF TGTGCCAGCAGCCAAAAACCTAGCGGGGGGGCGAATGAGCAGTTCTTC
TRBJ2-1 TRBV2 TRBD2 many 16 CASSDQGLVVPNEQFF TGTGCCAGCAGTGACCAGGGACTAGTAGTACCCAATGAGCAGTTCTTC
TRBJ2-1 TRBV6-5 NA NA 15 CASNATGQAYNEQFF TGTGCCAGCAATGCTACGGGACAAGCCTACAATGAGCAGTTCTTC
TRBJ2-1 TRBV4-2 TRBD2 NA 16 CASSPGLAGDNNEQFF TGTGCCAGCAGCCCGGGACTAGCGGGGGACAACAATGAGCAGTTCTTC
TRBJ2-3 TRBV6-2/TRBV6-3 TRBD2 NA 17 CASSPSRLAVSTDTQYF TGTGCCAGCAGTCCTTCTAGACTAGCGGTTAGCACAGATACGCAGTATTTT
TRBJ2-7 TRBV29-1 TRBD1 few 13 CSSRQGALDEQYF TGCAGCTCCAGACAGGGGGCGCTTGACGAGCAGTACTTC
TRBJ2-1 TRBV5-6 NA NA 16 CASTSGVGGSYNEQFF TGTGCCAGCACCTCTGGGGTGGGCGGATCCTACAATGAGCAGTTCTTC
TRBJ1-1 TRBV4-3 NA few 15 CASSQDWAGNTEAFF TGCGCCAGCAGCCAAGATTGGGCGGGGAACACTGAAGCTTTCTTT
TRBJ1-5 TRBV20-1 NA NA 13 CSGLESSNQLQHF TGCAGTGGGTTAGAAAGTAGCAATCAGCTCCAGCATTTT
TRBJ1-2 TRBV6-5 TRBD1 few 13 CASSYDRAYGYTF TGTGCCAGCAGTTATGACAGGGCCTATGGCTACACCTTC
TRBJ2-4 TRBV14 TRBD1 NA 16 CASSQGIQGVLDEQYF TGTGCCAGCAGCCAAGGGATACAGGGGGTTTTGGATGAGCAGTACTTC
TRBJ1-4 TRBV20-1 TRBD1 NA 14 CSARETGMLEKLFF TGCAGTGCTAGGGAGACAGGGATGCTCGAAAAACTGTTTTTT
TRBJ1-5 TRBV20-1 NA NA 14 CSAARTARTQPQNF TGCAGTGCTGCCCGGACAGCAAGAACTCAGCCCCAGAATTTT
TRBJ2-1 TRBV20-1 TRBD2 many 15 CSVGLAGLSYNEQFF TGCAGTGTGGGTTTAGCGGGACTTTCCTACAATGAGCAGTTCTTC
TRBJ2-7 TRBV2 NA NA 16 CASSESRLIHTYEQYF TGTGCCAGCAGTGAAAGTCGACTGATCCATACCTACGAGCAGTACTTC
TRBJ2-3 TRBV7-9 TRBD2 NA 16 CASSPDRGGRTDTQYF TGTGCCAGCAGCCCAGATCGGGGGGGACGCACAGATACGCAGTATTTT
TRBJ2-1 TRBV4-2 TRBD1 few 16 CASSQSRDSAYNEQFF TGTGCCAGCAGCCAAAGCAGGGACAGTGCCTACAATGAGCAGTTCTTC
TRBJ1-5 TRBV27 NA NA 13 CTSSPKGGGPQHF TGTACCAGCAGTCCAAAGGGCGGAGGGCCCCAGCATTTT
TRBJ2-5 TRBV6-5 NA NA 13 CASTCYIGGTQYF TGTGCCAGCACCTGCTATATCGGGGGGACCCAGTACTTC
TRBJ1-4 TRBV4-3 NA many 13 CASSQGTDEKLFF TGCGCCAGCAGCCAGGGGACGGATGAAAAACTGTTTTTT
TRBJ1-1 TRBV12-3/TRBV12-4 NA NA 16 CASSFSGRPLNTEAFF TGTGCCAGCAGTTTTAGCGGCCGACCTCTGAACACTGAAGCTTTCTTT
TRBJ1-4 TRBV4-1 NA NA 16 CASSQDGSPIDEKLFF TGCGCCAGCAGCCAAGATGGGAGCCCGATTGATGAAAAACTGTTTTTT
TRBJ1-1 TRBV10-3 NA few 13 CAISAGGAGEAFF TGTGCCATCAGTGCTGGGGGCGCGGGTGAAGCTTTCTTT
TRBJ1-1 TRBV5-1 NA few 15 CASSHQRGSNTEAFF TGCGCCAGCAGCCACCAAAGAGGATCCAACACTGAAGCTTTCTTT
TRBJ2-5 TRBV4-1 TRBD1 NA 15 CASSQPRDRGETQYF TGCGCCAGCAGCCAACCCCGGGACAGGGGTGAGACCCAGTACTTC